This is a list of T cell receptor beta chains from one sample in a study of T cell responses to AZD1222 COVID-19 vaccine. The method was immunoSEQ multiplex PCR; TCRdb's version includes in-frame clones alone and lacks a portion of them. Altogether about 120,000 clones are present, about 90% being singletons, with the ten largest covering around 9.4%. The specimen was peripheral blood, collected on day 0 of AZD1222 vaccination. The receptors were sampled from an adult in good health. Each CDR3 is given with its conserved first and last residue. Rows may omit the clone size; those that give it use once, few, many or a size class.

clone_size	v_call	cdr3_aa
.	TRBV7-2	CASSLAQGSTEAFF
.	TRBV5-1	CASSLNTGPNEQYF
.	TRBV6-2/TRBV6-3	CASSYSRARDGYEQYF
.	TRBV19	CASSMTLNTEAFF
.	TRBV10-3	CATGGSMGETQYF
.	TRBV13	CASSTGLGLYNEQFF
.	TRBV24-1	CATSDRTGPNEQFF
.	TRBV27	CASRSKGLAATRYQETQYF
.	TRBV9	CASSVRDSNQPQHF
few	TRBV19	CASEDAGDSPLHF
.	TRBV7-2	CASSLIPGVGTEAFF
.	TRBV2	CASSGSLRGGGDTQYF
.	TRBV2	CASTKAEDRAGNTIYF
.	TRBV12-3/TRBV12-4	CASKASNSYEQYF
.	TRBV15	CATSGDDRESTDTQYF
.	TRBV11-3	CASSPRRRDRTDTQYF
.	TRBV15	CATSSRDRVGEQYF
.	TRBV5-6	CASSLADRDEQYF
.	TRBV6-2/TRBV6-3	CASSYYLGSGPQHF
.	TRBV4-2	CASSLGTGGMNTEAFF
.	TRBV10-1	CASSDIQGKPYNEQFF
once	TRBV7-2	CASSPRTGTQPQHF
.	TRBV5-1	CASSLGSALANEKLFF
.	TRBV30	CAWSVPGGNTIYF
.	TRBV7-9	CASSLGQGARSPLHF
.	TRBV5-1	CASSLFSTEEQYF
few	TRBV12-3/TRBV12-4	CASSSGSFYGYTF
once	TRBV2	CASSEREGRGPQQFF
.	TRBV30	CAWSVGEQYF
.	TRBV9	CASSVGRHYGYTF
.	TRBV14	CASSQVPGVDNEQYF
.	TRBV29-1	CSVEDRGGPSSYEQYF
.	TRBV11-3	CASSPLMGASSGYTF
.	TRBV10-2	CASSRGGGAFF
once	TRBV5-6	CASSLSGRHSGNTIYF
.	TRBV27	CASSSAYRSYNSPLHF
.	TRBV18	CASSPTGSGTEAFF
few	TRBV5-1	CASSLVQSFEAFF
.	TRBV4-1	CASSQEGGNQPQHF
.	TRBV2	CASSVEAKNIQYF
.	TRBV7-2	CASSLDGAGGAGGYTF
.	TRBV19	CATLGGVNEQYF
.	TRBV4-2	CASSQDGVGRYEQYF
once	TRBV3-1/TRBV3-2	CASSPLSGTSSYNEQFF
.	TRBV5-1	CASGIYTANTEAFF
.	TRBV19	CASSFQDRGDSPLHF
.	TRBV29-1	CSTAPRGDGELFF
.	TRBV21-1	CASSNTGTVNEKLFF
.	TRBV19	CASSIDSQKSYEQYF
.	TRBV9	CASSGSSSGNTIYF
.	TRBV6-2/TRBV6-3	CASSRYGQGGSYNEQFF
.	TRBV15	CATSSGDSYEQYF
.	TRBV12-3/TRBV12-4	CASSLNQGDTQYF
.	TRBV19	CASRTSWGETQYF
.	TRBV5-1	CASSNTGGAYEQYF
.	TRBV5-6	CASRLGTGYGYTF
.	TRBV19	CASSSWGTGDYGYTF
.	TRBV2	CASSELIENSPLHF
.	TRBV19	CATTGGSPYEQYF